This is a list of T cell receptor beta chains from one sample in a study of cytomegalovirus exposure and HLA in healthy donors. Only in-frame clones appear in the TCRdb table, and some are missing; sequencing was by immunoSEQ multiplex PCR. The data contain under 250,000 clones, over 65% of them seen just once; the ten biggest clones take up 5.5% to 6.5%. Sequencing was done on a sample of PBMCs. Receptors originate from a woman under 30 in good health and CMV-seronegative. Both conserved end residues are part of each CDR3. The D gene is left open where the match is weak. Expanded clones get a size class; other rows say once, few or many, or leave the size out.

j_gene | d_gene | abundance | v_gene | CDR3aa | CDR3nt
TRBJ1-5 | TRBD1 | few | TRBV6-1 | CASSDPGQYQPQHF | TGTGCCAGCAGTGACCCGGGACAGTATCAGCCCCAGCATTTT
TRBJ2-3 | . | . | TRBV27 | CASSFGGTDTQYF | TGTGCCAGCAGTTTTGGCGGGACAGATACGCAGTATTTT
TRBJ2-7 | . | . | TRBV27 | CASSFQGISSYEQYF | TGTGCCAGCAGTTTTCAGGGGATTAGCTCCTACGAGCAGTACTTC
TRBJ2-1 | . | . | TRBV6-1 | CASSEAGVINEQFF | TGTGCCAGCAGTGAAGCGGGGGTTATCAATGAGCAGTTCTTC
TRBJ1-1 | . | . | TRBV5-1 | CASSLAGRSIAFF | TGCGCCAGCAGCTTGGCAGGGAGGAGTATAGCTTTCTTT
TRBJ1-2 | . | . | TRBV5-1 | CASSSTVYGYTF | TGCGCCAGCAGCTCGACAGTCTATGGCTACACCTTC
TRBJ2-1 | . | . | TRBV5-1 | CASSSGVEQFF | TGCGCCAGCAGTTCTGGGGTTGAGCAGTTCTTC
TRBJ1-6 | . | . | TRBV7-8 | CASSRARGSYNSPLHF | TGTGCCAGCAGCCGCGCGCGGGGCTCCTATAATTCACCCCTCCACTTT
TRBJ2-1 | TRBD2 | . | TRBV28 | CASVTSGRADEQFF | TGTGCCAGCGTGACTAGCGGGAGGGCAGATGAGCAGTTCTTC
TRBJ1-4 | TRBD1 | . | TRBV18 | CASSPPGQGVEKLFF | TGTGCCAGCTCACCACCGGGACAGGGCGTTGAAAAACTGTTTTTT
TRBJ1-2 | TRBD1 | . | TRBV7-3 | CASSSGQGGGYTF | TGTGCCAGCAGCTCGGGACAGGGTGGTGGCTACACCTTC
TRBJ1-4 | . | . | TRBV19 | CASSSSLRGANEKLFF | TGTGCCAGTAGTTCCAGCCTTAGGGGGGCGAATGAAAAACTGTTTTTT
TRBJ1-5 | . | . | TRBV6-5 | CASSYEQGGILHF | TGTGCCAGCAGTTACGAGCAGGGAGGGATTCTGCATTTT
TRBJ1-6 | . | few | TRBV6-5 | CASIDGSPLHF | TGTGCCAGCATTGACGGTTCACCCCTCCACTTT
TRBJ2-7 | . | . | TRBV7-6 | CASSLTGDEQYF | TGTGCCAGCAGCTTAACTGGGGACGAGCAGTACTTC
TRBJ2-7 | . | . | TRBV23-1 | CASSQPRQVSPVAYEQYF | TGCGCCAGCAGTCAACCCCGACAGGTTAGTCCAGTAGCCTACGAGCAGTACTTC
TRBJ2-7 | TRBD1 | . | TRBV18 | CASSPYRDRNREQYF | TGTGCCAGCTCACCCTACCGGGACAGGAATCGCGAGCAGTACTTC
TRBJ1-2 | TRBD1 | . | TRBV6-5 | CASRRPGTDYGYTF | TGTGCCAGCCGTAGACCCGGGACAGACTATGGCTACACCTTC
TRBJ1-2 | . | many | TRBV30 | CAWSGAGRHSASGYTF | TGTGCCTGGAGTGGGGCAGGGAGACACTCGGCGTCGGGCTACACCTTC
TRBJ1-2 | . | . | TRBV6-4 | CASSDSAENFYGYTF | TGTGCCAGCAGTGACTCCGCGGAGAACTTCTATGGCTACACCTTC
TRBJ2-7 | TRBD1 | . | TRBV7-6 | CASSLADRGDRAGEQYF | TGTGCCAGCAGCTTAGCTGACAGGGGGGACAGGGCCGGCGAGCAGTACTTC
TRBJ1-2 | . | . | TRBV30 | CAGVRQPNYGYTF | TGTGCCGGGGTTCGGCAGCCGAACTATGGCTACACCTTC
TRBJ1-4 | TRBD1 | . | TRBV30 | CAWGTGVNEKLFF | TGTGCCTGGGGAACAGGGGTTAATGAAAAACTGTTTTTT
TRBJ2-2 | . | . | TRBV19 | CASSIKGLGELFF | TGTGCCAGTAGTATTAAGGGGCTGGGGGAGCTGTTTTTT
TRBJ1-3 | . | . | TRBV28 | CASSLGYFGIMDTIYF | TGTGCCAGCAGTTTAGGGTACTTCGGCATTATGGACACCATATATTTT
TRBJ1-1 | . | . | TRBV5-4 | CASTSWTNTEAFF | TGTGCCAGCACCTCTTGGACCAACACTGAAGCTTTCTTT
TRBJ1-2 | . | . | TRBV28 | CASSLGRRGRYTF | TGTGCCAGCAGTTTGGGACGGAGGGGTAGATACACCTTC
TRBJ2-1 | . | . | TRBV11-3 | CASSLGGGKVNEQFF | TGTGCCAGCAGCTTAGGAGGGGGGAAGGTCAATGAGCAGTTCTTC
TRBJ2-1 | . | . | TRBV5-1 | CASSLALADEQFF | TGCGCCAGCAGCTTGGCCCTCGCCGATGAGCAGTTCTTC
TRBJ2-5 | TRBD2 | . | TRBV6-5 | CASRMGLAGETQYF | TGTGCCAGCAGGATGGGACTAGCGGGAGAGACCCAGTACTTC
TRBJ2-1 | TRBD1 | . | TRBV6-4 | CASSDSNRGGNEQFF | TGTGCCAGCAGTGACTCGAACAGGGGCGGGAATGAGCAGTTCTTC
TRBJ2-2 | . | . | TRBV11-2 | CASSFTGTGELFF | TGTGCCAGCAGCTTTACCGGGACCGGGGAGCTGTTTTTT
TRBJ2-1 | TRBD2 | few | TRBV28 | CATRTSGGSYNEQFF | TGTGCCACCCGGACTAGCGGAGGCTCCTACAATGAGCAGTTCTTC
TRBJ2-1 | . | . | TRBV13 | CASSKGLYNEQFF | TGTGCCAGCAGCAAGGGACTCTACAATGAGCAGTTCTTC
TRBJ2-1 | TRBD2 | . | TRBV5-1 | CASSLLGSGGEQFF | TGCGCCAGCAGCTTGCTCGGTAGCGGGGGAGAGCAGTTCTTC
TRBJ1-1 | TRBD1 | . | TRBV7-8 | CASSLGPTGAGNTEAFF | TGTGCCAGCAGTCTCGGCCCTACAGGGGCGGGGAACACTGAAGCTTTCTTT
TRBJ2-7 | TRBD1 | . | TRBV5-1 | CASSLNPGTGRYEQYF | TGCGCCAGCAGCTTAAACCCCGGGACAGGGCGGTACGAGCAGTACTTC
TRBJ1-2 | TRBD1 | . | TRBV11-2 | CASSVTGGTGGYTF | TGTGCCAGCAGCGTCACAGGGGGTACTGGTGGCTACACCTTC
TRBJ2-6 | . | . | TRBV4-1 | CASSRATGSSGANVLTF | TGCGCCAGCAGCCGGGCAACAGGAAGCTCTGGGGCCAACGTCCTGACTTTC
TRBJ1-4 | . | few | TRBV6-1 | CASSGKVGALPREKLFF | TGTGCCAGCAGTGGAAAAGTCGGTGCTCTTCCTCGAGAAAAACTGTTTTTT
TRBJ1-4 | . | . | TRBV5-1 | CASSLSGGPNNEKLFF | TGCGCCAGCAGCTTGTCGGGAGGCCCGAATAATGAAAAACTGTTTTTT
TRBJ2-3 | TRBD1 | . | TRBV5-4 | CASSLQGVDTQYF | TGTGCCAGCAGCTTACAGGGGGTAGATACGCAGTATTTT
TRBJ2-5 | . | . | TRBV25-1 | CASSAAGKPQETQYF | TGTGCCAGCAGTGCAGCCGGGAAACCACAAGAGACCCAGTACTTC
TRBJ1-5 | . | . | TRBV7-2 | CASSQLGGAGNQPQHF | TGTGCCAGCAGCCAATTAGGAGGGGCGGGCAATCAGCCCCAGCATTTT
TRBJ2-2 | . | . | TRBV6-1 | CASRPGSNTGELFF | TGTGCCAGCCGGCCAGGGAGCAACACCGGGGAGCTGTTTTTT
TRBJ1-5 | TRBD1 | . | TRBV7-8 | CASSPNRGSGQPQHF | TGTGCCAGCAGCCCAAACAGGGGGTCGGGGCAGCCCCAGCATTTT
TRBJ2-5 | TRBD2 | . | TRBV27 | CASSVRLAGYQETQYF | TGTGCCAGCAGTGTCCGACTAGCGGGGTACCAAGAGACCCAGTACTTC
TRBJ2-1 | . | . | TRBV5-6 | CASSSLARTVYNEQFF | TGTGCCAGCAGCTCCTTAGCGAGAACCGTTTACAATGAGCAGTTCTTC
TRBJ1-5 | TRBD1 | . | TRBV5-1 | CASRPGQGFNQPQHF | TGCGCCAGCAGGCCGGGACAGGGGTTCAATCAGCCCCAGCATTTT
TRBJ1-2 | . | few | TRBV30 | CAWSTGANYGYTF | TGTGCCTGGAGTACGGGCGCTAACTATGGCTACACCTTC
TRBJ2-7 | . | many | TRBV6-6 | CASSYSHEQYF | TGTGCCAGCAGTTACTCCCACGAGCAGTACTTC
TRBJ2-1 | TRBD1 | . | TRBV7-8 | CASSLSPGQGGYNEQFF | TGTGCCAGCAGCCTCTCTCCGGGACAGGGAGGTTACAATGAGCAGTTCTTC
TRBJ2-3 | . | . | TRBV2 | CASRLGTQGTDTQYF | TGTGCCAGCAGATTAGGGACTCAGGGCACGGATACGCAGTATTTT
TRBJ2-1 | TRBD2 | . | TRBV5-1 | CASSLARTSGTVSYNEQFF | TGCGCCAGCAGCTTGGCCCGGACTAGCGGGACCGTCTCCTACAATGAGCAGTTCTTC
TRBJ1-1 | . | . | TRBV9 | CASSATGQKNTEAFF | TGTGCCAGCAGCGCTACGGGGCAGAAGAACACTGAAGCTTTCTTT
TRBJ1-2 | . | . | TRBV7-9 | CASSPTGQDGYTF | TGTGCCAGCAGCCCCACAGGGCAGGATGGCTACACCTTC
TRBJ1-1 | TRBD1 | . | TRBV19 | CASMGRGRNTEAFF | TGTGCCAGTATGGGCAGGGGGAGGAACACTGAAGCTTTCTTT